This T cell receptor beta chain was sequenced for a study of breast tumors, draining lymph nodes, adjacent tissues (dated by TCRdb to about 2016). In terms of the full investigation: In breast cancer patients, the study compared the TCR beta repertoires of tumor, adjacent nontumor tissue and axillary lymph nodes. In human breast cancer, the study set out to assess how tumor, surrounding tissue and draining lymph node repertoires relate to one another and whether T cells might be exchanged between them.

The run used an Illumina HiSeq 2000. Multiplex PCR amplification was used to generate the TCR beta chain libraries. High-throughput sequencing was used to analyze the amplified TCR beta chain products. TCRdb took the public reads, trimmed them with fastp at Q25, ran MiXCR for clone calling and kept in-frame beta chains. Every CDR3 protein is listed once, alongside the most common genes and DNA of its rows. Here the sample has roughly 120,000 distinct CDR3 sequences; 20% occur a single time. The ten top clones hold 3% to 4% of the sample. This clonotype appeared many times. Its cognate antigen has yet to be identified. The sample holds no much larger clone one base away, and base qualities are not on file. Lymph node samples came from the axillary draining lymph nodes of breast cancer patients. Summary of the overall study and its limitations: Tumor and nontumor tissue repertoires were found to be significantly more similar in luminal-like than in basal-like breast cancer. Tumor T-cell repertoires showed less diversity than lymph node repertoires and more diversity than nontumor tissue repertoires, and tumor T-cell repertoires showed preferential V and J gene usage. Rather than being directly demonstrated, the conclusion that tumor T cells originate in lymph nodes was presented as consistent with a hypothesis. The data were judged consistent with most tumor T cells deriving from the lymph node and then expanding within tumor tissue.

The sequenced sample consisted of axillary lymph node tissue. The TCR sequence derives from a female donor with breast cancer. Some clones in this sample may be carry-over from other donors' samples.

The bases are TGTGCCAGCAGCCTCGGGGGTCTCTCCTACAATGAGCAGTTCTTC. It codes for CASSLGGLSYNEQFF. The rearranged chain carries TRBV11-1 and TRBJ2-1; D gene: possibly TRBD2, on 6 matching bases. CDR1 and CDR2 were assigned from the germline V gene (reference sequence) as SGHAT and FQDESV. Reading from cysteine to phenylalanine, the CDR3 counts 15 amino acids. The DNA shown is the 45-base CDR3, in frame from base 1. V drops 5 bases and J drops 0 bases, leaving 11 bases in between.